The present TCR beta chain was sequenced within a study of CD8+CD57+ T cells in acquired aplastic anemia. Study-wide context: An average of around 3.5 ug of DNA was obtained from sorted CD4+ and CD8+ cells. Study results and caveats: A set of twenty-nine CD8+ CDR3 sequences was shared between patients and controls, and these sequences appeared highly expressed in patients.

CD8+CD57+ cell expansion, shown by flow cytometry, had occurred in the patients selected for sequencing. Everyone among the patients had severe acquired aplastic anemia. V lost 7 bases and J lost 10; bases outside the gene matches: 16. This CDR3 is 14 amino acids long. Germline V gives CDR1 SQVTM, CDR2 ANQGSEA. The template for TCR beta VDJ and CDR3 sequence profiling was genomic DNA. TCRdb used MiXCR to reprocess the reads, holding one entry per CDR3 protein. The profile shows approximately 100,000 distinct CDR3 sequences, roughly two thirds of them singletons. Turning to this clonotype: As yet, its antigen is unknown.

The rearrangement links TRBV29-1 to TRBJ2-7; 10 nucleotides align to TRBD1. Input material: sorted CD4+, CD8+, or CD8+CD57+ T cells (not recorded which) from PBMCs. The TCR originated in a human donor with aplastic anemia. The CDR3 nucleotides are TGCAGCGCTACCGTCCGCTCCGGGACAGGGGAACAGTACTTC. Protein: CSATVRSGTGEQYF.